This note documents a single TCR beta chain sequence. Its antigen is still unknown. As to treatment: oral pan-JAK inhibitor, 5-10 mg twice daily. The CDR3 is 16 residues long. Per the germline V gene, CDR1 is GTSNPN and CDR2 is SVGIG (reference sequence). Trimming removed 1 base at V and 3 bases at J, with 16 bases between. The data were taken from a study of CD8+ T cells in alopecia areata. Across the whole study: Twice a day, 5 to 10 mg of oral tofacitinib was administered to treated patients. Dosing with tofacitinib proceeded for 6 to 18 months, followed by 6 months off drug. Severity scoring for treated patients was based on the percentage of affected scalp area. Regarding the study as a whole: Both scalp clonality and the expanded CD8+ clones among the top 100 showed a significant decrease with tofacitinib.

RNA, once extracted, was reverse transcribed into cDNA for use as the sequencing template. Data came from immunoSEQ multiplex PCR; TCRdb stores just in-frame clones and leaves some out. Here the sample spans 150,000 to 250,000 clones, 55% to 70% being singletons. The rearrangement uses TRBV30 and TRBJ1-3, with D possibly being TRBD1 (6 bases). The receptor comes from a human donor with alopecia areata. This specimen was CD4+ T cells sorted from blood, taken at week 4, from a patient treated with tofacitinib. CDR3 protein: CAWSGGSGEHGNTIYF. The CDR3 nucleotides read TGTGCCTGGAGTGGGGGATCAGGGGAACATGGAAACACCATATATTTT.